The next 16 T cell receptor beta chains were all read from a single sample in a study of T cell clones after liver transplantation. Profiling relied on immunoSEQ multiplex PCR, and the TCRdb table lists in-frame clones only, not all of them. Of 20,000 to 25,000 clones detected, approximately 80% appear once; the ten largest clones hold about 33%. The source material was CD8+ T cells from blood, sampled around 54 months after liver transplant. Receptors were obtained from a human patient who received a liver transplant. T cells may partly derive from the graft donor.

This clone has a handful of counts. The chain links TRBV6-5 to TRBJ1-2; perhaps TRBD1 as D (6 bases). Trimming shortened V by 4 bases and J by 8 bases, and 20 bases separated the two germline ends. The germline gives CDR1 MNHEY, CDR2 SVGAGI. The CDR3 is 15 amino acids. The CDR3 DNA is TGTGCCAGCAGTTCACTTGGGGGGCGGGTGGACGGCTACACCTTC. It encodes CASSSLGGRVDGYTF.

This clone showed up just once. The CDR3 DNA reads as TGTGCCAGCAGAGGCGCCCCAGAATATGGCTACACCTTC. Amino acid sequence: CASRGAPEYGYTF. The chain joins TRBV6-4 to TRBJ1-2; D not certain. Germline CDR1 is MRHNA and CDR2 is SNTAGT. The V gene lost 6 bases and the J gene lost 5 bases, with 13 bases spanning the gap. The CDR3 length is 13 residues.

This clone was counted a single time. The chain employs TRBV7-6 and TRBJ2-2; D is ambiguous. The germline V gene encodes CDR1 SGHVS and CDR2 FNYEAQ. Trimming removed 1 base from V and 2 bases from J, with 5 bases in between. This CDR3 region has 14 residues. For the CDR3, the DNA is TGTGCCAGCAGCTTAGAACTCAACACCGGGGAGCTGTTTTTT. Encoded protein: CASSLELNTGELFF.

This clone is labeled large. J is TRBJ1-4 and V is TRBV15; maybe TRBD1 (5 bases). The germline CDR1 and CDR2 sequences are LNHNV and YYDKDF (reference sequence). Trimming took off 3 bases at V and 6 bases at J, with 14 bases between the two ends. This CDR3 comprises 15 residues. CDR3 DNA sequence: TGTGCCACCAGCAGTGTCGGGGCTCCAGATGAAAAACTGTTTTTT. Translation gives CATSSVGAPDEKLFF.

This clone was seen more than once but under ten times. The chain carries TRBV27 and TRBJ2-2; 8 positions agree with TRBD2. The CDR3 length is 16 residues. Germline V gene lookup returns CDR1 MNHEY and CDR2 SMNVEV (reference sequence). V lost 6 bases and J lost 1; bases outside the gene matches: 7. The CDR3 DNA is TGTGCCAGCAGGGCCACGGCGGGGGGGAACACCGGGGAGCTGTTTTTT. It yields the protein CASRATAGGNTGELFF.

V gene TRBV10-3 combines with J gene TRBJ2-7; D is possibly TRBD1 (5 bases). Germline V lookup: CDR1 ENHRY, CDR2 SYGVKD. V lost 3 bases to trimming and J lost 7 bases, with 10 bases between them. There are 12 residues in the CDR3. The CDR3: CAISEGAREQYF. The DNA of the CDR3 is TGTGCCATCAGTGAAGGGGCGCGGGAGCAGTACTTC.

The gene calls are TRBV7-6 and TRBJ1-3; weak D call: TRBD1 (5 bases). This CDR3 has 15 residues. Germline-derived CDR1 and CDR2 are SGHVS and FNYEAQ. The V end was cut by 5 bases, the J end by 0 bases, with 11 bases between. The chain's CDR3 is CASSLDSNSGNTIYF. The CDR3 nucleotides are TGTGCCAGCAGCCTAGACAGCAACTCTGGAAACACCATATATTTT.

This clone was seen a few times. The gene calls are TRBV9 and TRBJ1-1, with a tentative D call TRBD1 (6 bases). The CDR3 covers 12 residues. The germline CDR1 and CDR2 sequences are SGDLS and YYNGEE. V lost 3 bases and J 6 bases, leaving 9 bases between the germline ends. The chain's CDR3 is CASSAGAPEAFF. DNA of the CDR3: TGTGCCAGCAGCGCAGGGGCCCCTGAAGCTTTCTTT.

V usage is TRBV6-7 and J usage is TRBJ1-4; 10 bases are shared with TRBD1. TRBV6-7 is recorded as an ORF, its role being uncertain. The CDR3 sequence is 15 residues long. V shed 4 bases and J 6 bases; nucleotides not matched to a gene: 5. In nucleotides, the CDR3 is TGTGCCAGCAGTTTTGCCGGGACAGGGGATGAAAAACTGTTTTTT. The encoded protein is CASSFAGTGDEKLFF.

The chain is built from TRBV5-1 and TRBJ2-7; D uncertain. The CDR3 consists of 15 residues. V was cut by 1 base and J by 1 base, with 12 bases left in between. Germline loops: CDR1 SGHRS, CDR2 YFSETQ. CDR3 DNA sequence: TGCGCCAGCAGCTTGTTCCAGGCGAGTTCCTACGAGCAGTACTTC. It translates to CASSLFQASSYEQYF.

The chain employs TRBV7-9 and TRBJ2-7; TRBD2 matches at 7 bases. CDR1 is SEHNR, CDR2 FQNEAQ, per germline (reference sequence). This CDR3 is built from 15 residues. V trimming: 5 bases; J trimming: 3 bases; junction bases outside the gene matches: 10. The CDR3 nucleotides read TGTGCCAGCAGCGCAAGTAGCGGGTTTTTCTACGAGCAGTACTTC. This sequence encodes CASSASSGFFYEQYF.

The chain has TRBV11-2 and TRBJ1-6; D gene ambiguous. Germline V gene lookup returns CDR1 SGHAT and CDR2 FQNNGV. Trimming removed 2 bases at V and 9 bases at J, with 17 bases between. There are 16 residues in the CDR3. CDR3 sequence (DNA): TGTGCCAGCAGCTTATGGATCGGAGGGTCTGGTTCACCCCTCCACTTT. Amino acid sequence: CASSLWIGGSGSPLHF. The whole variable domain, remainder taken from reference TRBV11-2 and TRBJ1-6, is EAGVAQSPRYKIIEKRQSVAFWCNPISGHATLYWYQQILGQGPKLLIQFQNNGVVDDSQLPKDRFSAERLKGVDSTLKIQPAKLEDSAVYLCASSLWIGGSGSPLHFGNGTRLTVT.

The chain links TRBV10-3 to TRBJ2-3; 10 nucleotides agree with TRBD1. Per germline, CDR1 ENHRY and CDR2 SYGVKD. The CDR3 extends over 16 amino acids. V was clipped by 3 bases and J by 4 bases; unmatched bases: 7. Here the CDR3 DNA reads TGTGCCATCAGTGACCCCGACAGGGGGCAATCAGATACGCAGTATTTT. Amino acid sequence: CAISDPDRGQSDTQYF.

The chain combines TRBV4-2 with TRBJ2-7; D is undetermined. The CDR3 totals 15 residues. Trimming took 0 bases from V and 0 from J, leaving 9 bases between them. Germline-derived CDR1 and CDR2 are LGHNA and YNFKEQ. The CDR3 spells CASSQERGGSYEQYF. The CDR3 nucleotides read TGTGCCAGCAGCCAAGAGCGAGGCGGCTCCTACGAGCAGTACTTC.

The V call is TRBV6-6, the J call TRBJ2-1; 7 nucleotides match TRBD1. The CDR3 runs 15 residues. Unmatched junction bases numbered 4, after V lost 2 bases and J lost 3 bases. The V gene's germline CDR1 is MNHNY and CDR2 SVGAGI (reference sequence). CDR3 sequence: CASSYGRGIYNEQFF. The CDR3 nucleotides read TGTGCCAGCAGTTACGGCAGGGGGATCTACAATGAGCAGTTCTTC.

This chain connects TRBV25-1 to TRBJ2-5; 7 nucleotides align to TRBD2. The V gene's germline CDR1 is MGHDK and CDR2 SYGVNS. The CDR3 has 14 amino acids. V lost 2 bases and J lost 4; bases outside the gene matches: 4. In nucleotides, the CDR3 is TGTGCCAGCAGTGAAAGGGGAGGGATAGAGACCCAGTACTTC. Amino acids: CASSERGGIETQYF. Full variable domain (rest looked up from reference TRBV25-1 and TRBJ2-5): EADIYQTPRYLVIGTGKKITLECSQTMGHDKMYWYQQDPGMELHLIHYSYGVNSTEKGDLSSESTVSRIRTEHFPLTLESARPSHTSQYLCASSERGGIETQYFGPGTRLLVL.